The 7 T cell receptor beta chains below were found in one sample sequenced in a study of beta chain features in type 1 diabetes. Expressed TCRB transcripts got sequenced, as all isolated RNA was reverse transcribed. Assay used: immunoSEQ multiplex PCR; TCRdb lists only in-frame clones, some missing. The sample consists of just over 600,000 clones, less than 20% of them appearing once. Material: naive CD4+ T cells from blood. The receptors derive from a man aged 18 to 29 in good health.

V gene TRBV7-2 combines with J gene TRBJ1-4, with a possible D match to TRBD1 (6 bases). V was clipped by 5 bases and J by 0 bases, with 10 bases between them. Germline assignment: CDR1 SGHTA and CDR2 FQGNSA. The CDR3 runs 15 residues. The CDR3: CASSEGGTTNEKLFF. DNA of the CDR3: TGTGCCAGCAGCGAAGGGGGGACAACTAATGAAAAACTGTTTTTT.

Regarding this clone: At the DNA level, this CDR3 is encoded by other sequences in the same sample as well. The chain is built from TRBV6-5 and TRBJ2-7; D is undetermined. Trimming shortened V by 0 bases and J by 2 bases, and 2 bases separated the two germline ends. Germline lookup yields CDR1 MNHEY and CDR2 SVGAGI. The CDR3 is 12 residues long. CDR3 sequence reads: CASSYSPYEQYF. The CDR3 region has the DNA TGTGCCAGCAGTTACTCACCCTACGAGCAGTACTTC.

This clone was detected only a few times. This chain uses TRBV5-4 with TRBJ1-2, with TRBD1 as a possible D gene (5 bases). This CDR3 region has 16 residues. V was cut by 4 bases and J by 2 bases, with 18 bases left in between. The germline V gene encodes CDR1 SGHNT and CDR2 YYREEE (reference sequence). The DNA for the CDR3 is TGTGCCAGCAGCCCATCGGGAGGGGCGGTAAACTATGGCTACACCTTC. Amino acid sequence: CASSPSGGAVNYGYTF.

This rearrangement joins TRBV5-6 to TRBJ2-1, with 15 nucleotides matching TRBD2. With V trimmed by 1 base and J by 7 bases, 3 bases remained unmatched. The CDR3 runs 16 residues. CDR1 and CDR2 (germline): SGHDT, YYEEEE. CDR3 region: CASSLRGTSGRNEQFF. The CDR3 DNA follows: TGTGCCAGCAGCTTGAGGGGGACTAGCGGGAGGAATGAGCAGTTCTTC.

The gene calls are TRBV9 and TRBJ2-7, with 7 bases aligning to TRBD2. CDR1 SGDLS and CDR2 YYNGEE come from the germline V gene. The CDR3 consists of 15 residues. V dropped 3 bases and J dropped 0; count of bases not matched to a gene: 6. CDR3: CASSGDGGSSYEQYF. CDR3 sequence (DNA): TGTGCCAGCAGCGGAGACGGGGGGAGCTCCTACGAGCAGTACTTC.

CDR3 loop: CASSLGVSSGNTIYF. DNA of the CDR3: TGTGCCAGCAGTTTGGGAGTCAGCTCTGGAAACACCATATATTTT. V and J are TRBV28 and TRBJ1-3; no clear D. The germline CDR1 and CDR2 sequences are MDHEN and SYDVKM. V was cut by 3 bases and J by 0 bases, with 9 bases left in between. The CDR3 totals 15 residues.

The CDR3 protein is CASSSVGGAGANVLTF. The CDR3 DNA reads as TGCGCCAGCAGCTCTGTTGGGGGCGCTGGGGCCAACGTCCTGACTTTC. This chain uses TRBV5-1 with TRBJ2-6; D possibly corresponds to TRBD1 (6 bases). The germline V gene encodes CDR1 SGHRS and CDR2 YFSETQ. Between the trimmed V and J ends, which lost 3 bases and 2 bases, there was a span of 12 bases. CDR3 length: 16 amino acids.